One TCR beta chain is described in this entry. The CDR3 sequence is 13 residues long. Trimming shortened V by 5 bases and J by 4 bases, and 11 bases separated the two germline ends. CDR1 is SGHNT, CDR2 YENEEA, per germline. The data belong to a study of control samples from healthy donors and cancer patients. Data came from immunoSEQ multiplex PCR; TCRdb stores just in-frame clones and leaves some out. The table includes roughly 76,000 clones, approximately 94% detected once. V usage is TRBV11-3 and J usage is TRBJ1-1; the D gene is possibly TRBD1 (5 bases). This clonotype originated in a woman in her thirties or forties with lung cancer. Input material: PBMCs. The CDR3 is CASSPGLSTEAFF. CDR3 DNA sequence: TGTGCCAGCAGCCCAGGGTTGAGCACTGAAGCTTTCTTT.